This entry lists 21 T cell receptor beta chains sequenced from one sample in a study of blood T cell repertoires in COVID-19. The repertoire was sequenced with immunoSEQ multiplex PCR; TCRdb's copy has only in-frame clones and lacks some. This sample has about 200,000 clones; roughly 80% occur once, and the top ten carry about 5%. The material sequenced was peripheral blood. These receptors were obtained from a human donor in a cohort sampled during active COVID-19.

This chain links TRBV5-4 with TRBJ1-1; unclear D gene. The germline gives CDR1 SGHNT, CDR2 YYREEE (reference sequence). Trimming left V 0 bases short and J 5 bases short, with 8 bases between. There are 13 residues in the CDR3. In nucleotides, the CDR3 is TGTGCCAGCAGCTTGGCGTCGGTAACTGAAGCTTTCTTT. Translation: CASSLASVTEAFF.

The V and J genes are TRBV11-2 and TRBJ1-4, with D maybe TRBD1 (5 bases). Per germline, CDR1 SGHAT and CDR2 FQNNGV. The CDR3 has 18 amino acids. V was shortened by 5 bases and J by 7 bases, with 26 bases between the two germline ends. The CDR3 bases are TGTGCCAGCAGCGCAAATCCTCAGTTTTGGGGCTTGGTTGAAAAACTGTTTTTT. This codes for CASSANPQFWGLVEKLFF.

This clone was seen a single time. The rearrangement uses TRBV6-6 and TRBJ1-5, with 8 bases aligning to TRBD1. This CDR3 region has 15 residues. With 6 bases clipped from V and 0 bases from J, the junction kept 4 bases outside the gene matches. Germline CDR1 and CDR2: MNHNY and SVGAGI (reference sequence). The DNA of the CDR3 is TGTGCCAGCAGGGGGGACAGGTTTAGCAATCAGCCCCAGCATTTT. This sequence encodes CASRGDRFSNQPQHF.

The rearrangement uses TRBV7-3 and TRBJ1-1; the D is unclear. The germline V gene has CDR1 SGHTA and CDR2 FQGTGA. Trimming removed 4 bases from V and 5 bases from J, with 17 bases in between. CDR3 length equals 15 residues. CDR3 loop: CASSSQARTGTEAFF. The CDR3 region has the DNA TGTGCCAGCAGCTCCCAGGCTCGAACGGGGACTGAAGCTTTCTTT.

This chain joins TRBV29-1 and TRBJ1-1, with a tentative D call TRBD1 (5 bases). Germline V lookup: CDR1 SQVTM, CDR2 ANQGSEA. V gave up 8 bases and J gave up 1 base, with 8 bases separating them. The CDR3 totals 11 residues. CDR3: CSLDKNTEAFF. The CDR3 nucleotides are TGCAGCCTGGACAAGAACACTGAAGCTTTCTTT.

This clone was recorded only once. This chain joins TRBV9 and TRBJ1-1; D remains unclear. The germline V gene encodes CDR1 SGDLS and CDR2 YYNGEE. Trimming took 4 bases from V and 1 from J, leaving 11 bases between them. This CDR3 has 14 amino acids. CDR3: CASSPSAGNTEAFF. In DNA, the CDR3 is TGTGCCAGCAGCCCCTCCGCCGGGAACACTGAAGCTTTCTTT.

The table lists this clone with a count of one. The chain uses TRBV9 and TRBJ2-7, with D unresolved. Germline V gene sequence: CDR1 SGDLS, CDR2 YYNGEE. This CDR3 comprises 14 residues. Deletions cut 4 bases from V and 3 bases from J, with 14 bases between. CDR3 bases: TGTGCCAGCAGCCCCCCCGCCGAGAGCTACGAGCAGTACTTC. This codes for CASSPPAESYEQYF.

The chain combines TRBV6-5 with TRBJ2-1; D is unresolved. This CDR3 spans 15 amino acids. Germline loops: CDR1 MNHEY, CDR2 SVGAGI. With 0 bases removed from V and 6 bases from J, the gap between germline ends came to 12 bases. CDR3 bases: TGTGCCAGCAGTTACTCGACCCGGGTCGCCAATGAGCAGTTCTTC. Amino acid sequence: CASSYSTRVANEQFF.

The chain is built from TRBV2 and TRBJ2-6; 9 bases are a match to TRBD1. CDR1 SNHLY and CDR2 FYNNEI come from the germline V gene. V gave up 8 bases and J gave up 0 bases; unmatched junction bases: 14. The CDR3 spans 19 residues. CDR3 protein: CASFGLDRGAASGANVLTF. CDR3 in DNA: TGTGCCAGCTTCGGTTTGGACAGGGGTGCCGCCTCTGGGGCCAACGTCCTGACTTTC.

The chain carries TRBV19 and TRBJ1-5; D is unclear. Germline lookup yields CDR1 LNHDA and CDR2 SQIVND (reference sequence). This CDR3 spans 11 amino acids. V gave up 10 bases and J gave up 7 bases, with 11 bases separating them. The CDR3 is CAIMREQPQHF. CDR3 nucleotide sequence: TGTGCCATTATGAGAGAGCAGCCCCAGCATTTT.

The rearrangement uses TRBV7-9 and TRBJ2-5; TRBD2 is a possible D gene (5 bases). CDR3 length equals 15 residues. V shed 3 bases and J shed 0 bases, with 11 bases lying between them. Germline lookup yields CDR1 SEHNR and CDR2 FQNEAQ (reference sequence). The CDR3 nucleotides read TGTGCCAGCAGCTTCTTGAGCGGCGACCAAGAGACCCAGTACTTC. Amino acid sequence: CASSFLSGDQETQYF.

The V and J genes are TRBV6-5 and TRBJ1-4; 8 bases fit TRBD1. The V segment lost 6 bases and the J segment 2 bases; nucleotides outside the gene matches: 5. The CDR3 consists of 15 residues. Germline values: CDR1 MNHEY, CDR2 SVGAGI. The CDR3, as DNA: TGTGCCAGCAGCGCGCAGGGGGCCACTAATGAAAAACTGTTTTTT. Translation gives CASSAQGATNEKLFF.

CDR3 sequence: CASSSSTGPLSYEQYF. The CDR3 coding sequence is TGTGCCAGCAGTTCATCCACAGGGCCCCTCTCCTACGAGCAGTACTTC. This sequence joins TRBV27 and TRBJ2-7; tentative D call: TRBD1 (6 bases). The CDR3 spans 16 residues. The germline gives CDR1 MNHEY, CDR2 SMNVEV (reference sequence). The germline V and J ends were trimmed by 4 bases and 0 bases, with 16 bases remaining between them.

This clone was counted a few times. Here the CDR3 reads CASSRTIIPLNYGYTF. CDR3 coding DNA: TGTGCCAGCAGTCGGACAATAATCCCCCTTAACTATGGCTACACCTTC. The gene calls are TRBV2 and TRBJ1-2, with D perhaps matching TRBD1 (5 bases). The CDR3 is 16 residues long. CDR1 and CDR2 from the germline V gene are SNHLY and FYNNEI. With 5 bases removed from V and 1 base from J, the gap between germline ends came to 17 bases.

The chain recombines TRBV7-2 with TRBJ2-7; 8 bases align to TRBD1. CDR1 is SGHTA, CDR2 FQGNSA, per germline. V shed 5 bases, J shed 0 bases, and the junction held 6 bases outside the gene matches. This CDR3 spans 15 amino acids. The CDR3 DNA sequence: TGTGCCAGCAGCCAGGACAGGGCAGTCTCCTACGAGCAGTACTTC. Residues: CASSQDRAVSYEQYF.

This chain connects TRBV7-9 to TRBJ2-4; 7 bases are a match to TRBD1. The CDR3 is made up of 15 amino acids. Germline-derived CDR1 and CDR2 are SEHNR and FQNEAQ (reference sequence). The V segment lost 5 bases and the J segment 4 bases; nucleotides outside the gene matches: 8. The CDR3 DNA reads TGTGCCAGCAGCGCCCGACAGGGTGGAAAAAACATTCAGTACTTC. Translation: CASSARQGGKNIQYF.

This clone was detected only once. V is TRBV9 and J is TRBJ2-2; D gene unclear. Trimming removed 4 bases from V and 7 bases from J, with 8 bases in between. In germline, CDR1 is SGDLS, CDR2 YYNGEE. The CDR3 is 12 residues long. The CDR3: CASSPMSGELFF. Written as DNA, the CDR3 is TGTGCCAGCAGCCCCATGAGCGGGGAGCTGTTTTTT.

This chain links TRBV27 with TRBJ2-5; perhaps TRBD1 as D (6 bases). Germline loops: CDR1 MNHEY, CDR2 SMNVEV (reference sequence). Trimming removed 10 bases at V and 5 bases at J, with 20 bases between. The CDR3 has 14 residues. CDR3 sequence reads: CATRNTGYWETQYF. CDR3 nucleotides: TGTGCCACCAGGAATACAGGGTATTGGGAGACCCAGTACTTC.

The J gene is TRBJ2-7, the V gene TRBV15; 7 positions agree with TRBD1. The CDR3 is 15 residues long. Germline V gene sequence: CDR1 LNHNV, CDR2 YYDKDF (reference sequence). The V segment lost 0 bases and the J segment 6 bases; nucleotides outside the gene matches: 8. The CDR3 loop is CATSRERVTGTEQYF. The CDR3 DNA reads TGTGCCACCAGCAGAGAAAGGGTGACAGGGACCGAGCAGTACTTC.

This chain joins TRBV3-1 (or the pseudogene TRBV3-2) and TRBJ2-1; TRBD2 matches at 9 bases. CDR1 is LGHDT, CDR2 YNNKEL, per germline (reference sequence). Germline trimming cut 4 bases from V and 1 base from J; bases unmatched to any gene: 5. CDR3 length: 16 residues. In DNA, the CDR3 is TGTGCCAGCAGCCCTCTAGCGGGAACGTCCTACAATGAGCAGTTCTTC. As protein: CASSPLAGTSYNEQFF.

The V and J genes are TRBV19 and TRBJ2-4, with TRBD1 matching 7 bases. The length of the CDR3 is 16 residues. The V gene's germline CDR1 is LNHDA and CDR2 SQIVND (reference sequence). V shed 6 bases and J 2 bases; nucleotides not matched to a gene: 10. The CDR3 is CASSRSGQSTKNIQYF. CDR3 DNA sequence: TGTGCCAGTAGCCGTTCGGGACAGTCAACCAAAAACATTCAGTACTTC.